This T cell receptor (beta chain) originates from a study of cytomegalovirus exposure and HLA in healthy donors. Use of 60 Vbeta and 13 Jbeta primers characterized the PCR. Measured with immunoSEQ multiplex PCR; TCRdb has only the in-frame clones, and not every one. The profile covers some 120,000 clones, with 80% appearing a single time and over 2% taken by the ten largest. Comment on this clone: As yet, its antigen is unknown.

Germline values: CDR1 SGHVS, CDR2 FQNEAQ. The CDR3 totals 15 residues. V was pared by 2 bases and J by 1 base, with 2 bases of the junction left unmatched. Study-wide points: It was reported in a later analysis that an Asian-associated ancestry cluster showed fewer N-insertions than the approximately 670-donor mean.

Sequences were obtained from PBMCs. This TCR derives from a man under 40 in good health and CMV-seronegative. The chain has TRBV7-8 and TRBJ2-1, with TRBD2 matching 7 bases. CDR3 protein: CASSLSGKSYNEQFF. CDR3 in DNA: TGTGCCAGCAGCTTAAGCGGGAAATCCTACAATGAGCAGTTCTTC.